The 14 T cell receptor beta chains below all came from one sample that was sequenced in a study of blood T cell repertoires in COVID-19. Produced via immunoSEQ multiplex PCR; TCRdb's table is partial and in-frame only. The profile shows some 310,000 clones, 87% of them singletons. Specimen: peripheral blood. The receptors shown here come from a man between 45 and 60 years old with active or convalescent COVID-19.

This chain links TRBV11-2 with TRBJ1-4; D might be TRBD1 (6 bases). This CDR3 has 16 amino acids. The V end lost 2 bases, the J end lost 0 bases, and 10 bases lay between the germline ends. CDR1 and CDR2 from the germline V gene are SGHAT and FQNNGV. CDR3 amino acids: CASSLWGHATNEKLFF. The CDR3 coding sequence is TGTGCCAGCAGCTTATGGGGACATGCAACTAATGAAAAACTGTTTTTT.

V and J are TRBV18 and TRBJ1-1, with D possibly matching TRBD1 (6 bases). Trimming stripped 3 bases from V and 5 bases from J, with 10 bases between. The germline gives CDR1 KGHSH, CDR2 LQKENI. This CDR3 spans 13 amino acids. The CDR3 loop is CASSPQGRTEAFF. CDR3 coding DNA: TGTGCCAGCTCACCTCAGGGGCGGACTGAAGCTTTCTTT.

The V call is TRBV28, the J call TRBJ1-1; TRBD1 matches 7 bases. This CDR3 region has 14 residues. V was clipped by 6 bases and J by 0 bases; unmatched bases: 4. The germline V gene encodes CDR1 MDHEN and CDR2 SYDVKM. CDR3 nucleotide sequence: TGTGCCAGCAGAAGGGGGCCCATGAACACTGAAGCTTTCTTT. Amino acids: CASRRGPMNTEAFF.

The chain carries TRBV19 and TRBJ2-1, with a possible D match to TRBD1 (6 bases). CDR1 is LNHDA, CDR2 SQIVND, per germline (reference sequence). The CDR3 length is 14 residues. Trimming pared 8 bases from V and 5 bases from J, leaving 16 bases between. CDR3 protein: CASRPQGQNNEQFF. For the CDR3, the DNA is TGTGCCAGTCGCCCTCAGGGGCAGAACAATGAGCAGTTCTTC.

The chain uses TRBV5-1 and TRBJ2-1; 8 bases are shared with TRBD1. CDR1 SGHRS and CDR2 YFSETQ come from the germline V gene. V trimming: 3 bases; J trimming: 13 bases; junction bases outside the gene matches: 9. The CDR3 extends over 13 amino acids. This chain's CDR3 is CASSWGDRSSQFF. DNA of the CDR3: TGCGCCAGCAGCTGGGGGGACAGGTCATCCCAGTTCTTC. Variable domain in full (rest from reference TRBV5-1 and TRBJ2-1): KAGVTQTPRYLIKTRGQQVTLSCSPISGHRSVSWYQQTPGQGLQFLFEYFSETQRNKGNFPGRFSGRQFSNSRSEMNVSTLELGDSALYLCASSWGDRSSQFFGPGTRLTVL.

This clone was recorded at least ten times. The chain joins TRBV12-5 to TRBJ1-1, with D unclear. Trimming took off 1 base at V and 2 bases at J, with 8 bases between the two ends. The CDR3 is 14 residues long. The V gene's germline CDR1 is LGHNT and CDR2 FRNRAP. The CDR3 region is CASGLGATNTEAFF. Here the CDR3 DNA reads TGTGCTAGTGGTTTGGGGGCCACAAACACTGAAGCTTTCTTT.

This chain uses TRBV5-6 with TRBJ1-5; TRBD1 matches 8 bases. CDR1 is SGHDT and CDR2 is YYEEEE in the germline V gene. The V segment lost 4 bases and the J segment 4 bases; nucleotides outside the gene matches: 7. CDR3 length equals 15 residues. The CDR3 protein is CASSIGQGRNQPQHF. CDR3 in DNA: TGTGCCAGCAGCATCGGACAGGGACGGAATCAGCCCCAGCATTTT.

This chain connects TRBV5-6 to TRBJ2-6; 7 nucleotides match TRBD1. This CDR3 has 17 residues. V was clipped by 3 bases and J by 0 bases; unmatched bases: 6. Germline V lookup: CDR1 SGHDT, CDR2 YYEEEE. CDR3 loop: CASSYGTAYSGANVLTF. CDR3 DNA sequence: TGTGCCAGCAGCTACGGGACAGCTTACTCTGGGGCCAACGTCCTGACTTTC.

This clone turned up a few times. The chain employs TRBV27 and TRBJ2-7, with TRBD2 identical over 7 bases. J gave up 2 bases and V 8 bases, and 18 bases lay outside the gene matches. Germline loops: CDR1 MNHEY, CDR2 SMNVEV (reference sequence). The CDR3 contains 17 residues. The CDR3 loop is CASAHSARESFPYEQYF. Written as DNA, the CDR3 is TGTGCCAGCGCCCATAGCGCGCGGGAGAGTTTTCCCTACGAGCAGTACTTC.

This clone appeared once. V usage is TRBV27 and J usage is TRBJ1-6, with 10 bases matching TRBD1. There are 16 residues in the CDR3. From germline, CDR1 is MNHEY and CDR2 SMNVEV (reference sequence). V dropped 4 bases and J dropped 2; count of bases not matched to a gene: 2. The CDR3 is CASSSGQGAYNSPLHF. CDR3 DNA: TGTGCCAGCAGTTCCGGACAGGGGGCCTATAATTCACCCCTCCACTTT.

The chain recombines TRBV28 with TRBJ2-7, with D unresolved. V lost 4 bases, J lost 2 bases, and 12 bases lay in between. Per germline, CDR1 MDHEN and CDR2 SYDVKM. The CDR3 is 14 residues long. The CDR3 is CASSSYLGTYEQYF. CDR3 DNA sequence: TGTGCCAGCAGTTCCTATCTTGGTACCTACGAGCAGTACTTC.

The chain recombines TRBV5-1 with TRBJ1-2; D is unresolved. This CDR3 has 17 amino acids. Germline V gives CDR1 SGHRS, CDR2 YFSETQ. Trimming took off 0 bases at V and 0 bases at J, with 15 bases between the two ends. This chain's CDR3 is CASSLVPDLGANYGYTF. The DNA for the CDR3 is TGCGCCAGCAGCTTGGTACCTGATTTAGGAGCTAACTATGGCTACACCTTC.

V is TRBV9 and J is TRBJ1-1; the match to TRBD1 covers 9 bases. This CDR3 has 17 residues. With V trimmed by 2 bases and J by 0 bases, 8 bases remained unmatched. Germline V gives CDR1 SGDLS, CDR2 YYNGEE. CDR3 in amino acids: CASSVRDRDPMNTEAFF. DNA for the CDR3: TGTGCCAGCAGCGTCCGGGACAGGGATCCCATGAACACTGAAGCTTTCTTT.

The chain joins TRBV2 to TRBJ2-6; D may be TRBD1 (6 bases). The V end lost 8 bases, the J end lost 2 bases, and 10 bases lay between the germline ends. The CDR3 consists of 14 residues. From germline, CDR1 is SNHLY and CDR2 FYNNEI. The CDR3 region is CASEQGAGANVLTF. In nucleotides, the CDR3 is TGTGCCAGCGAACAGGGTGCTGGGGCCAACGTCCTGACTTTC.